A selection of T cell receptor beta chains follows, all from one sample in a study of T cells in Graves' hyperthyroidism and ophthalmopathy. TCRdb reprocessed the multiplex PCR reads via MiXCR and lists one record per CDR3 protein. The profile shows around 300,000 distinct CDR3 sequences, about 14% of them singletons. The material sequenced was blood. All receptors come from a woman aged 25 to 39 with Graves' hyperthyroidism that later progressed to Graves' ophthalmopathy. The CDR3 runs from the conserved cysteine through the conserved F or W. A D gene is named only where the DNA matches it firmly. Where a row states a size, it is once, few, many or the class of an expanded clone; other rows omit it.

V gene: TRBV20-1
clone size: NA
J gene: TRBJ2-5
D gene: TRBD2
CDR3 protein: CSASFVGSSGRRVKETQYF
CDR3 DNA: TGCAGTGCTAGCTTTGTCGGGAGTAGCGGGAGAAGGGTTAAAGAGACCCAGTACTTC

V gene: TRBV3-1
clone size: many
J gene: TRBJ2-1
D gene: NA
CDR3 protein: CASSQDGAAYNEQFF
CDR3 DNA: TGTGCCAGCAGCCAAGATGGGGCCGCGTACAATGAGCAGTTCTTC

V gene: TRBV30
clone size: many
J gene: TRBJ1-5
D gene: TRBD1
CDR3 protein: CAWTRQGSGQPQHF
CDR3 DNA: TGTGCCTGGACCCGACAGGGCTCGGGGCAGCCCCAGCATTTT

V gene: TRBV7-9
clone size: many
J gene: TRBJ2-1
D gene: TRBD2
CDR3 protein: CASSAGTIAPTNEQFF
CDR3 DNA: TGTGCCAGCAGCGCCGGGACTATCGCTCCCACCAATGAGCAGTTCTTC

V gene: TRBV7-3
clone size: NA
J gene: TRBJ2-3
D gene: NA
CDR3 protein: CASSPRWADTQYF
CDR3 DNA: TGTGCCAGCAGTCCCCGGTGGGCGGATACGCAGTATTTT

V gene: TRBV19
clone size: few
J gene: TRBJ2-1
D gene: NA
CDR3 protein: CASSIGQSGNEQFF
CDR3 DNA: TGTGCCAGTAGTATAGGGCAGTCAGGCAATGAGCAGTTCTTC

V gene: TRBV10-3
clone size: NA
J gene: TRBJ2-7
D gene: TRBD1
CDR3 protein: CAISRTGDYEQYF
CDR3 DNA: TGTGCCATCAGTAGGACAGGAGACTACGAGCAGTACTTC

V gene: TRBV11-2
clone size: few
J gene: TRBJ2-5
D gene: NA
CDR3 protein: CASSLEQTQYF
CDR3 DNA: TGTGCCAGCAGCTTAGAACAGACCCAGTACTTC

V gene: TRBV27
clone size: many
J gene: TRBJ1-1
D gene: TRBD1
CDR3 protein: CASSLRTGDIAFF
CDR3 DNA: TGTGCCAGCAGTCTCAGGACAGGGGATATTGCTTTCTTT

V gene: TRBV5-1
clone size: many
J gene: TRBJ2-7
D gene: TRBD2
CDR3 protein: CASSFGVAGVGEQYF
CDR3 DNA: TGCGCCAGCAGCTTTGGAGTAGCGGGAGTAGGCGAGCAGTACTTC

V gene: TRBV6-2/TRBV6-3
clone size: NA
J gene: TRBJ1-5
D gene: TRBD1
CDR3 protein: CASGGQGGNQPQHF
CDR3 DNA: TGTGCCAGCGGAGGACAGGGTGGAAATCAGCCCCAGCATTTT

V gene: TRBV20-1
clone size: NA
J gene: TRBJ1-5
D gene: NA
CDR3 protein: CSAKPGGYSNQPQHF
CDR3 DNA: TGCAGTGCCAAACCGGGGGGATATAGCAATCAGCCCCAGCATTTT

V gene: TRBV28
clone size: many
J gene: TRBJ1-5
D gene: TRBD1
CDR3 protein: CASSLSAAGTAINQPQHF
CDR3 DNA: TGTGCCAGCAGTTTATCGGCTGCCGGGACAGCAATTAATCAGCCCCAGCATTTT

V gene: TRBV28
clone size: NA
J gene: TRBJ2-1
D gene: TRBD2
CDR3 protein: CASSLEEAGGYEQFF
CDR3 DNA: TGTGCCAGCAGTTTAGAAGAGGCGGGAGGCTATGAGCAGTTCTTC

V gene: TRBV27
clone size: many
J gene: TRBJ2-1
D gene: TRBD2
CDR3 protein: CASSSRTSGTHTYNEQFF
CDR3 DNA: TGTGCCAGCAGTTCTCGGACTAGCGGGACCCACACCTACAATGAGCAGTTCTTC

V gene: TRBV7-9
clone size: many
J gene: TRBJ1-1
D gene: NA
CDR3 protein: CASSGTDRGNTEAFF
CDR3 DNA: TGTGCCAGCAGCGGGACTGATCGGGGGAACACTGAAGCTTTCTTT

V gene: TRBV10-3
clone size: NA
J gene: TRBJ2-7
D gene: NA
CDR3 protein: CAIGEPPNRESYEQYF
CDR3 DNA: TGTGCCATCGGTGAGCCCCCAAACCGGGAGAGTTACGAGCAGTACTTC

V gene: TRBV12-3/TRBV12-4
clone size: NA
J gene: TRBJ2-2
D gene: NA
CDR3 protein: CASSFQANTGELFF
CDR3 DNA: TGTGCCAGCAGTTTCCAGGCGAACACCGGGGAGCTGTTTTTT

V gene: TRBV7-2
clone size: many
J gene: TRBJ1-3
D gene: TRBD1
CDR3 protein: CASSLYTGGGGNTIYF
CDR3 DNA: TGTGCCAGCAGCCTCTACACAGGGGGCGGTGGAAACACCATATATTTT

V gene: TRBV25-1
clone size: many
J gene: TRBJ1-2
D gene: TRBD1
CDR3 protein: CASSPPGTGAYNYGYTF
CDR3 DNA: TGTGCCAGCAGCCCCCCCGGGACAGGGGCCTATAACTATGGCTACACCTTC

V gene: TRBV7-9
clone size: many
J gene: TRBJ2-5
D gene: TRBD2
CDR3 protein: CASREGLAGGGQETQYF
CDR3 DNA: TGTGCCAGCCGTGAGGGACTAGCGGGAGGGGGGCAAGAGACCCAGTACTTC

V gene: TRBV5-6
clone size: many
J gene: TRBJ2-3
D gene: NA
CDR3 protein: CASSAGSTDTQYF
CDR3 DNA: TGTGCCAGCAGCGCGGGAAGCACAGATACGCAGTATTTT

V gene: TRBV20-1
clone size: many
J gene: TRBJ2-1
D gene: NA
CDR3 protein: CSARDHEEIEQFF
CDR3 DNA: TGCAGTGCTAGAGATCACGAAGAAATAGAGCAGTTCTTC

V gene: TRBV27
clone size: many
J gene: TRBJ1-2
D gene: NA
CDR3 protein: CASSFLGAGDYGYTF
CDR3 DNA: TGTGCCAGCAGTTTCTTGGGGGCGGGTGACTATGGCTACACCTTC

V gene: TRBV18
clone size: many
J gene: TRBJ1-6
D gene: NA
CDR3 protein: CASSTEPAVGNSPLHF
CDR3 DNA: TGTGCCAGCTCAACCGAACCGGCGGTGGGGAATTCACCCCTCCACTTT

V gene: TRBV19
clone size: NA
J gene: TRBJ1-1
D gene: NA
CDR3 protein: CASSIAQGRRGANTKAFF
CDR3 DNA: TGTGCCAGTAGTATTGCCCAGGGGCGTAGGGGGGCGAACACTAAAGCTTTCTTT

V gene: TRBV3-1
clone size: many
J gene: TRBJ2-2
D gene: TRBD2
CDR3 protein: CASSQGPSGYTNTGELFF
CDR3 DNA: TGTGCCAGCAGCCAAGGCCCTAGCGGGTACACGAACACCGGGGAGCTGTTTTTT

V gene: TRBV7-2
clone size: many
J gene: TRBJ2-1
D gene: NA
CDR3 protein: CASSSDPNEQFF
CDR3 DNA: TGTGCCAGCAGCTCCGACCCCAATGAGCAGTTCTTC

V gene: TRBV15
clone size: NA
J gene: TRBJ1-2
D gene: NA
CDR3 protein: CATSAARDYGYTF
CDR3 DNA: TGTGCCACCAGCGCTGCCAGGGACTATGGCTACACCTTC

V gene: TRBV5-4
clone size: NA
J gene: TRBJ2-3
D gene: NA
CDR3 protein: CASSSRLAGQGDTQYF
CDR3 DNA: TGTGCCAGCAGCTCACGCCTAGCCGGTCAGGGAGATACGCAGTATTTT

V gene: TRBV19
clone size: few
J gene: TRBJ2-7
D gene: TRBD2
CDR3 protein: CASSFGLAEYYEQYF
CDR3 DNA: TGTGCCAGTAGTTTCGGACTAGCGGAGTACTACGAGCAGTACTTC

V gene: TRBV2
clone size: many
J gene: TRBJ2-1
D gene: NA
CDR3 protein: CASSGQTEQFF
CDR3 DNA: TGTGCCAGCAGTGGACAGACTGAGCAGTTCTTC

V gene: TRBV27
clone size: many
J gene: TRBJ1-2
D gene: NA
CDR3 protein: CASSISLGGWGYTF
CDR3 DNA: TGTGCCAGCAGTATAAGCCTCGGAGGTTGGGGCTACACCTTC

V gene: TRBV4-3
clone size: many
J gene: TRBJ2-7
D gene: NA
CDR3 protein: CASSQEISSSYEQYF
CDR3 DNA: TGCGCCAGCAGCCAAGAGATCTCGAGCTCCTACGAGCAGTACTTC

V gene: TRBV6-1
clone size: many
J gene: TRBJ1-2
D gene: TRBD1
CDR3 protein: CASRGDRGLSGYTF
CDR3 DNA: TGTGCCAGCAGGGGGGACAGGGGCCTATCGGGCTACACCTTC

V gene: TRBV25-1
clone size: NA
J gene: TRBJ1-1
D gene: NA
CDR3 protein: CASSELFQGTEAFF
CDR3 DNA: TGTGCCAGCAGTGAGCTTTTTCAAGGGACTGAAGCTTTCTTT

V gene: TRBV6-2/TRBV6-3
clone size: many
J gene: TRBJ2-1
D gene: TRBD2
CDR3 protein: CASSSPWGLAGEDNEQFF
CDR3 DNA: TGTGCCAGCAGTTCCCCCTGGGGACTAGCGGGAGAGGACAATGAGCAGTTCTTC

V gene: TRBV5-1
clone size: many
J gene: TRBJ2-2
D gene: TRBD1
CDR3 protein: CASSSGTGNPGELFF
CDR3 DNA: TGCGCCAGCAGCTCCGGGACAGGGAACCCCGGGGAGCTGTTTTTT

V gene: TRBV6-2/TRBV6-3
clone size: many
J gene: TRBJ2-7
D gene: NA
CDR3 protein: CATKTSGTYEQYF
CDR3 DNA: TGTGCCACCAAAACTTCGGGGACCTACGAGCAGTACTTC

V gene: TRBV5-1
clone size: NA
J gene: TRBJ1-6
D gene: TRBD1
CDR3 protein: CASSTRQGNALHF
CDR3 DNA: TGCGCCAGCAGCACCCGACAGGGCAATGCCCTCCACTTT

V gene: TRBV6-1
clone size: many
J gene: TRBJ1-1
D gene: TRBD1
CDR3 protein: CASRGTENTEAFF
CDR3 DNA: TGTGCCAGCAGGGGGACAGAGAACACTGAAGCTTTCTTT

V gene: TRBV24-1
clone size: many
J gene: TRBJ1-5
D gene: TRBD1
CDR3 protein: CATSEKTGIGGNQPQHF
CDR3 DNA: TGTGCCACCAGTGAAAAGACAGGGATTGGCGGCAATCAGCCCCAGCATTTT

V gene: TRBV7-2
clone size: many
J gene: TRBJ2-2
D gene: NA
CDR3 protein: CASSPLPTGELFF
CDR3 DNA: TGTGCCAGCAGCCCGTTACCCACCGGGGAGCTGTTTTTT